This T cell receptor beta chain was documented in a study of OX40 agonist ivuxolimab in advanced cancers. The assay was immunoSEQ multiplex PCR, and TCRdb's table has in-frame clones only and misses some. The table shows 40,000 or so clones, with 82% occurring only once. V lost 1 base to trimming and J lost 0 bases, with 7 bases between them. There are 14 residues in the CDR3. Per the germline V gene, CDR1 is LNHDA and CDR2 is SQIVND (reference sequence). At baseline, cycle 4 day 1, and cycle 7 day 1, blood was sampled. Sequencing was performed on CD4+ or CD8+ T cells sorted from blood, taken in a trial of the OX40 agonist ivuxolimab. The chain recombines TRBV19 with TRBJ2-7, with unresolved D. This TCR was recovered from an adult with an advanced solid tumor such as melanoma, head and neck, liver or kidney cancer. In nucleotides, the CDR3 is TGTGCCAGTAGTATAGGCGTCCGCTCCTACGAGCAGTACTTC. Translated: CASSIGVRSYEQYF.